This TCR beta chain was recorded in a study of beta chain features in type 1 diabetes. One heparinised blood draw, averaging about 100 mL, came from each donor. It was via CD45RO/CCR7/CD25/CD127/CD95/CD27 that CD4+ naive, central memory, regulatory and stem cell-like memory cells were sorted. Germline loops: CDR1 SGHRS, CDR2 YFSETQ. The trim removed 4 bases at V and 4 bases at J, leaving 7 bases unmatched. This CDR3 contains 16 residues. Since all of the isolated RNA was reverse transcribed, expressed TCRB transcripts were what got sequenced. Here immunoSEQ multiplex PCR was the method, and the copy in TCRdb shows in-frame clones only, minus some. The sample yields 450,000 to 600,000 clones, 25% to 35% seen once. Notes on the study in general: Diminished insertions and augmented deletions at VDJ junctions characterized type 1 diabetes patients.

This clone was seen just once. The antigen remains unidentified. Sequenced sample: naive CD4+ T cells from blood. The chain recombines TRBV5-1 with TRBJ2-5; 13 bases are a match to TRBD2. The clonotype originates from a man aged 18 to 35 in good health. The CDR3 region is CASSAGLAGSGETQYF. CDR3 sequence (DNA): TGCGCCAGCAGCGCGGGACTAGCGGGGTCTGGAGAGACCCAGTACTTC.